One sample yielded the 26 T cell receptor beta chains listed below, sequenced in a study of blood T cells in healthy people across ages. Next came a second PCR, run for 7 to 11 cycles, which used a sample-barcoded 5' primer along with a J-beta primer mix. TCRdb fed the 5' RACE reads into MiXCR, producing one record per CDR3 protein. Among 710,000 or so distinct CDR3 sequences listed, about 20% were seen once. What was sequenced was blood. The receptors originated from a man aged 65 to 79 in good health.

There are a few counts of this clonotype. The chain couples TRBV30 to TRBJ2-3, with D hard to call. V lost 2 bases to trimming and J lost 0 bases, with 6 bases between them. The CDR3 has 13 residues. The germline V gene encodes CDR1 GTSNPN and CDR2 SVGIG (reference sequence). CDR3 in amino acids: CAWSIRSTDTQYF. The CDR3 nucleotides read TGTGCCTGGAGTATCCGGAGCACAGATACGCAGTATTTT. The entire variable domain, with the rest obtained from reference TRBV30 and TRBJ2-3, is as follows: SQTIHQWPATLVQPVGSPLSLECTVEGTSNPNLYWYRQAAGRGLQLLFYSVGIGQISSEVPQNLSASRPQDRQFILSSKKLLLSDSGFYLCAWSIRSTDTQYFGPGTRLTVL.

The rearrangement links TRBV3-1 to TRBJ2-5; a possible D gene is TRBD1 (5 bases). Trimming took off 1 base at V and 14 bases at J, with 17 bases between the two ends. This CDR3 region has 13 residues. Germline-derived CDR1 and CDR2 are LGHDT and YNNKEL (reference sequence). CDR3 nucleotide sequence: TGTGCCAGCAGCCAAGCAAAGGGGCGAGGACGTTACTTC. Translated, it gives CASSQAKGRGRYF.

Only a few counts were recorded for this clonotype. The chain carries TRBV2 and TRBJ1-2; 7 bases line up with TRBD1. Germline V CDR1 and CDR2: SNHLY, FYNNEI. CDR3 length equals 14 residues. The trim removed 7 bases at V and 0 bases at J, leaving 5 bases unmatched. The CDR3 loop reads CASKATGSNYGYTF. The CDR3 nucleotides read TGTGCCAGCAAAGCGACAGGGTCTAACTATGGCTACACCTTC.

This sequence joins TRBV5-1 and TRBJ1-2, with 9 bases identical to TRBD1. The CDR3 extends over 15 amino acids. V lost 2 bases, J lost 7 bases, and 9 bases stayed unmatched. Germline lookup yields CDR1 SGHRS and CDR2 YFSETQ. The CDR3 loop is CASSLIPQGALGYTF. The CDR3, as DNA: TGCGCCAGCAGCTTAATCCCACAGGGGGCTCTTGGCTACACCTTC.

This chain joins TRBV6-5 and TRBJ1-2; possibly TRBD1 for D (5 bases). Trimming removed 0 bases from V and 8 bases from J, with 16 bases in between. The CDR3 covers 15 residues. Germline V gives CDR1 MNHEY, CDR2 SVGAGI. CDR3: CASSYSRVGDGGYTF. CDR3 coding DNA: TGTGCCAGCAGTTACTCGAGAGTAGGGGACGGAGGCTACACCTTC.

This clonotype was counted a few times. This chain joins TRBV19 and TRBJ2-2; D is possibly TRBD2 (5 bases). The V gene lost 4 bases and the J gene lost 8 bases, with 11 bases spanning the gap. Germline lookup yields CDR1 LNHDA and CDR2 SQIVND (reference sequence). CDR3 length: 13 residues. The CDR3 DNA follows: TGTGCCAGTAGTACCTTCCCGGGGGGGGAGCTGTTTTTT. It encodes CASSTFPGGELFF.

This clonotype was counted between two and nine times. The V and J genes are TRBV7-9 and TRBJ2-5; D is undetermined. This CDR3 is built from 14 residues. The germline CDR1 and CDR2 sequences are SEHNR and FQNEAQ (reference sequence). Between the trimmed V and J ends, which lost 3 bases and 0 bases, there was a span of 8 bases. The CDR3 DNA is TGTGCCAGCAGCTTCACCGGATACCAAGAGACCCAGTACTTC. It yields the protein CASSFTGYQETQYF.

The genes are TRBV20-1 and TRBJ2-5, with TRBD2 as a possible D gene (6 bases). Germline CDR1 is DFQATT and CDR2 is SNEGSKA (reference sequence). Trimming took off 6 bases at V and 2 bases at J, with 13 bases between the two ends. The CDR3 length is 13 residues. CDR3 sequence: CSAPEGGQETQYF. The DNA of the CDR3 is TGCAGTGCCCCAGAGGGAGGACAAGAGACCCAGTACTTC.

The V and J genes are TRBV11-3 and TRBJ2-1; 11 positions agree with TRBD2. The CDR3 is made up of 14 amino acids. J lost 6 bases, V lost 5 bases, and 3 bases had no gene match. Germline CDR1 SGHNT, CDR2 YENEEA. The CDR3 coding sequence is TGTGCCAGCAGCCGCGGGACTAGCGGCAATGAGCAGTTCTTC. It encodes CASSRGTSGNEQFF.

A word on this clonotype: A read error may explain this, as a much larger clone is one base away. In nucleotides, the CDR3 is TGCGCCAGCAGCTTGGATGCAGGGGTTAATTCACCCCTCCACTTT. It translates to CASSLDAGVNSPLHF. The chain combines TRBV5-1 with TRBJ1-6; D is possibly TRBD1 (6 bases). The CDR3 has 15 amino acids. Trimming pared 0 bases from V and 6 bases from J, leaving 10 bases between. Germline assignment: CDR1 SGHRS and CDR2 YFSETQ.

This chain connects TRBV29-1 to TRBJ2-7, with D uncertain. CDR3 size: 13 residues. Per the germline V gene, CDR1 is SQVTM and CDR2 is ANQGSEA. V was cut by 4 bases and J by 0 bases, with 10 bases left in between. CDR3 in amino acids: CSVGLRSSYEQYF. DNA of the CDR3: TGCAGCGTTGGTCTTAGAAGCTCCTACGAGCAGTACTTC.

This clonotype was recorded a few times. Here the CDR3 DNA reads TGTGCCTGGAGTGTCTTGGGTCAGGATACGCAGTATTTT. Translated, it gives CAWSVLGQDTQYF. This rearrangement joins TRBV30 to TRBJ2-3; D uncertain. In germline, CDR1 is GTSNPN, CDR2 SVGIG (reference sequence). The CDR3 is 13 amino acids. Between the trimmed V and J ends, which lost 0 bases and 6 bases, there was a span of 10 bases.

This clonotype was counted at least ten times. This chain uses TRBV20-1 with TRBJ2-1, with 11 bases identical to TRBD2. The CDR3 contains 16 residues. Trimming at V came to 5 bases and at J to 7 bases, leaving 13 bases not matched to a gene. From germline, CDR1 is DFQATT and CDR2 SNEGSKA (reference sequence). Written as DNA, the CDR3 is TGCAGTGCTCCCAAAATAGCGGGAGGGCTGGGAAATGAGCAGTTCTTC. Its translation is CSAPKIAGGLGNEQFF.

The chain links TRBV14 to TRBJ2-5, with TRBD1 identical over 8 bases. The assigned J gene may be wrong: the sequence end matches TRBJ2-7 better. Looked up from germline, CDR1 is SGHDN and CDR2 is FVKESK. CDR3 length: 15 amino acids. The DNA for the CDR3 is TGTGCCAGCAGCCAAGGGGGGACAGGTCCCTACGAGCAGTACGTC. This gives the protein CASSQGGTGPYEQYV.

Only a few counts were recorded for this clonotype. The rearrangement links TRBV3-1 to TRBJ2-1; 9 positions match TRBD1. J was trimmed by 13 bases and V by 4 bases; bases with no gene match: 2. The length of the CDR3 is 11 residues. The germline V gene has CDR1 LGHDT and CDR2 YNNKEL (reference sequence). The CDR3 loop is CASSRQGDQFF. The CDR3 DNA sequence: TGTGCCAGCAGCCGACAGGGGGATCAGTTCTTC.

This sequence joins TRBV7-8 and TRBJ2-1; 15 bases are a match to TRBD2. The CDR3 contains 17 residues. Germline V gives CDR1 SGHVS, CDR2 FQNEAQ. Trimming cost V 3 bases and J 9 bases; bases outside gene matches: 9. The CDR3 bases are TGTGCCAGCAGCTTCCCTGGACTAGCGGGGGGGGGAGTTGAGCAGTTCTTC. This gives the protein CASSFPGLAGGGVEQFF.

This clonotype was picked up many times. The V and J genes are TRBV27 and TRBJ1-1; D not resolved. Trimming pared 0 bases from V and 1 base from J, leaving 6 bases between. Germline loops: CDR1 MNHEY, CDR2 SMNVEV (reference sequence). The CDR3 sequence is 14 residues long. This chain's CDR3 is CASSLSYGNTEAFF. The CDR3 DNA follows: TGTGCCAGCAGTTTATCGTATGGGAACACTGAAGCTTTCTTT.

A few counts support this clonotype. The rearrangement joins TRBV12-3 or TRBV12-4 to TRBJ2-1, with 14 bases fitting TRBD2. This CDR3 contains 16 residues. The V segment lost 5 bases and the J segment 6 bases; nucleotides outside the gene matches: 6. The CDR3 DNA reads TGTGCCAGCAGTCCGGGACTAGCGGGGGAGACCAATGAGCAGTTCTTC. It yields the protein CASSPGLAGETNEQFF.

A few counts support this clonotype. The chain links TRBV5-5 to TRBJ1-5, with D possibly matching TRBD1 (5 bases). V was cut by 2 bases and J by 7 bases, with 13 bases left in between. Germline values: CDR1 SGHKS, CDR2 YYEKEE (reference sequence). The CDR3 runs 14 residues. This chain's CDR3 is CASSFLEGPQPQHF. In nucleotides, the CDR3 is TGTGCCAGCAGCTTTCTCGAGGGGCCACAGCCCCAGCATTTT.

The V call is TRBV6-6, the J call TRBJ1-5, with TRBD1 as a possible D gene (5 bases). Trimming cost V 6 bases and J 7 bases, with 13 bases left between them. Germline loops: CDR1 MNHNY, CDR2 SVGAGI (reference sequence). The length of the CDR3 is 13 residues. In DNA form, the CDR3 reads TGTGCCAGCAGCGTTGTAGGGGCCCAGCCCCAGCATTTT. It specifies CASSVVGAQPQHF.

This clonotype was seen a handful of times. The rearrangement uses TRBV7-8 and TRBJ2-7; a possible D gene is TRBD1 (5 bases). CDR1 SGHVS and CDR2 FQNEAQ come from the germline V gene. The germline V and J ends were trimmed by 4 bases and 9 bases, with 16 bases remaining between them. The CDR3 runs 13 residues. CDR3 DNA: TGTGCCAGCAGCTCGACGATACAGGCGCCGCAGTACTTC. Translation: CASSSTIQAPQYF.

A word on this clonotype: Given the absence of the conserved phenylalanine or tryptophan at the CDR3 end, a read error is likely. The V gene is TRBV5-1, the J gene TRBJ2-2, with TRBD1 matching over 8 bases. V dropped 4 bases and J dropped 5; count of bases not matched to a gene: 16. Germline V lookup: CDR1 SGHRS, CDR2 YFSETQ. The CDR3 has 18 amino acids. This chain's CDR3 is CASSPRKLGQAGTGELFL. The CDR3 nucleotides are TGCGCCAGCAGCCCGAGGAAGCTGGGACAGGCCGGTACCGGGGAGCTGTTTCTT.

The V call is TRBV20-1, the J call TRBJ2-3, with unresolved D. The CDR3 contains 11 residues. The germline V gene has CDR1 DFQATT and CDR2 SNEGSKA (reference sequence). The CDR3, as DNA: TGCAGCACGGTACTCACAGATACGCAGTATTTT. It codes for CSTVLTDTQYF.

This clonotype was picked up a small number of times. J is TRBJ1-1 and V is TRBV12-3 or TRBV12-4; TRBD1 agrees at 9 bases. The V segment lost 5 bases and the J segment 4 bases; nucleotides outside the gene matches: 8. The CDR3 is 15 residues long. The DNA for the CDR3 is TGTGCCAGCAGTAGCCACAGGGGGCAGGGCACTGAAGCTTTCTTT. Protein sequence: CASSSHRGQGTEAFF.

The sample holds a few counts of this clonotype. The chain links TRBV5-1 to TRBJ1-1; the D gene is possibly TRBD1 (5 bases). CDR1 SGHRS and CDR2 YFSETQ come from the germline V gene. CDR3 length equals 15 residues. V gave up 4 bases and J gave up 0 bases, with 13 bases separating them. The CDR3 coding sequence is TGCGCCAGCAGCGACAACAGGTTGTTGAACACTGAAGCTTTCTTT. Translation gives CASSDNRLLNTEAFF.

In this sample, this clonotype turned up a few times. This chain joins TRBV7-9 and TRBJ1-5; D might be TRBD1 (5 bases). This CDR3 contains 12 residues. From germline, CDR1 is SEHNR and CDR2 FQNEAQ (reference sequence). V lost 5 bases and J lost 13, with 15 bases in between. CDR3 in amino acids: CASSRPGTLQHF. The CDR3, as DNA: TGTGCCAGCAGCCGGCCCGGGACCCTACAGCATTTT.